This T cell receptor beta chain appears in the sequencing data of a study of molecular identifiers for immune sequencing clone quantification. On the study more broadly: In replicates, the authors split RNA from roughly 18,000 or 92,000 naive CD8 cells five ways and sequenced four.

Naive CD8 T cell sorting was performed on the CD8+CD4-CCR7+CD45RA+ phenotype. J lost 4 bases, V lost 3 bases, and 3 bases had no gene match. There are 14 residues in the CDR3. Germline values: CDR1 DFQATT, CDR2 SNEGSKA (reference sequence). This clonotype has ten or more counts. The antigen is unknown. Via MiXCR, TCRdb re-called the PCR reads, giving one row per CDR3 protein. The repertoire holds hundreds of thousands of distinct CDR3 sequences, with approximately 24% as singletons. Regarding the study as a whole: The study found clones above 20 RNA copies held over 98% of effector molecules and under 1% in naive cells.

The material sequenced was naive CD8+ T cells from blood, with Jurkat cell RNA spiked in. Subset: FACS-sorted CD8+CD4-CCR7+CD45RA+ naive T cells. The chain joins TRBV20-1 to TRBJ2-1, with 10 bases lining up with TRBD2. The receptor was isolated from a human donor in good health. Some libraries in this study had Jurkat cell RNA spiked in. The CDR3 region is CSASVLAGYNEQFF. The CDR3 DNA is TGCAGTGCTAGTGTACTAGCGGGGTACAATGAGCAGTTCTTC.